These 24 T cell receptor beta chains came from one sample sequenced in a study of blood T cell repertoires in COVID-19. Clones were sequenced by immunoSEQ multiplex PCR, and TCRdb holds only the in-frame ones, with some missing. Altogether 200,000 or so clones are present, approximately 84% being singletons, with the ten largest covering 2.3%. Source material: peripheral blood. The receptors stem from a woman between 55 and 75 years old with acute or convalescent COVID-19.

The chain recombines TRBV6-5 with TRBJ1-2, with D unresolved. This CDR3 is 14 amino acids long. Germline-derived CDR1 and CDR2 are MNHEY and SVGAGI. V lost 0 bases and J lost 5, with 10 bases in between. CDR3 loop: CASSYSGRMYGYTF. The DNA for the CDR3 is TGTGCCAGCAGTTACTCGGGCAGGATGTATGGCTACACCTTC.

The chain links TRBV12-3 or TRBV12-4 to TRBJ1-5; 8 bases line up with TRBD1. CDR3 length: 13 amino acids. Trimming took 5 bases from V and 9 from J; bases not matched to a gene: 6. The CDR3 nucleotides are TGTGCCAGCAGTCTTTTTACAGGGGGGCCCCAGCATTTT. The encoded protein is CASSLFTGGPQHF.

The chain carries TRBV9 and TRBJ2-1; D unclear. Trimming pared 3 bases from V and 7 bases from J, leaving 11 bases between. This CDR3 has 13 residues. CDR1 is SGDLS and CDR2 is YYNGEE in the germline V gene. CDR3: CASSASRLNEQFF. CDR3 nucleotides: TGTGCCAGCAGCGCAAGCAGGTTGAATGAGCAGTTCTTC.

This chain joins TRBV7-3 and TRBJ1-4, with 12 nucleotides matching TRBD1. CDR1 SGHTA and CDR2 FQGTGA come from the germline V gene. This CDR3 spans 21 amino acids. Germline trimming cut 1 base from V and 0 bases from J; bases unmatched to any gene: 12. The CDR3 DNA sequence: TGTGCCAGCAGCTTAAGGGTCCGGGACAGGGGGCTAGGGGCAACTAATGAAAAACTGTTTTTT. Protein: CASSLRVRDRGLGATNEKLFF.

The rearrangement joins TRBV19 to TRBJ1-2, with 7 positions matching TRBD1. With V trimmed by 4 bases and J by 4 bases, 0 bases remained unmatched. The CDR3 covers 12 residues. Germline lookup yields CDR1 LNHDA and CDR2 SQIVND (reference sequence). The CDR3 reads CASSKGAYGYTF. CDR3 DNA: TGTGCCAGTAGTAAGGGGGCCTATGGCTACACCTTC. The variable domain in full, with the rest retrieved from reference TRBV19 and TRBJ1-2, is DGGITQSPKYLFRKEGQNVTLSCEQNLNHDAMYWYRQDPGQGLRLIYYSQIVNDFQKGDIAEGYSVSREKKESFPLTVTSAQKNPTAFYLCASSKGAYGYTFGSGTRLTVV.

The chain couples TRBV16 to TRBJ2-1, with TRBD1 matching over 8 bases. This CDR3 contains 14 residues. Germline V CDR1 and CDR2: KGHSY, FQNENV. Trimming took 4 bases from V and 4 from J; bases not matched to a gene: 3. CDR3: CASSPRTGYNEQFF. CDR3 bases: TGTGCCAGCAGCCCGCGGACAGGGTACAATGAGCAGTTCTTC.

The V gene is TRBV3-1 (or the pseudogene TRBV3-2), the J gene TRBJ2-1; the match to TRBD2 covers 9 bases. Germline V gene data show CDR1 as LGHDT and CDR2 as YNNKEL (reference sequence). The CDR3 covers 15 residues. J was trimmed by 9 bases and V by 1 base; bases with no gene match: 7. The CDR3 DNA is TGTGCCAGCAGCCAAGGTCGCGGGGGGGCCAGTGAGCAGTTCTTC. Translating gives CASSQGRGGASEQFF.

This clone was seen a few times. The chain is built from TRBV3-1 (or the pseudogene TRBV3-2) and TRBJ2-7; D is undetermined. Deletions cut 1 base from V and 4 bases from J, with 8 bases between. Germline CDR1 is LGHDT and CDR2 is YNNKEL (reference sequence). The CDR3 runs to 13 residues. In nucleotides, the CDR3 is TGTGCCAGCAGCCAAGCTAACCGGTACGAGCAGTACTTC. Its protein product is CASSQANRYEQYF.

This clone has a handful of counts. The chain couples TRBV19 to TRBJ1-3, with D uncertain. Germline V gene lookup returns CDR1 LNHDA and CDR2 SQIVND (reference sequence). Trimming shortened V by 4 bases and J by 2 bases, and 21 bases separated the two germline ends. This CDR3 is 18 amino acids long. The CDR3: CASSTGAPLLGAGNTIYF. The CDR3 DNA reads as TGTGCCAGTAGTACGGGCGCGCCCCTCTTGGGAGCTGGAAACACCATATATTTT.

Remarks on this clone: The same CDR3 arises from other DNA sequences in this sample as well. V is TRBV9 and J is TRBJ2-7; 11 bases match TRBD1. The CDR3 covers 15 residues. Germline V gene data show CDR1 as SGDLS and CDR2 as YYNGEE. Trimming took 2 bases from V and 1 from J; bases not matched to a gene: 2. CDR3 coding DNA: TGTGCCAGCAGCGTGGGGACAGGGGGTTCCTACGAGCAGTACTTC. It translates to CASSVGTGGSYEQYF.

The chain carries TRBV7-2 and TRBJ2-3; no definite D call. V lost 6 bases and J lost 1, with 14 bases in between. The length of the CDR3 is 15 residues. The germline V gene has CDR1 SGHTA and CDR2 FQGNSA. The DNA of the CDR3 is TGTGCCAGCAGACAAACGCCGGCGGGCACAGATACGCAGTATTTT. Translating gives CASRQTPAGTDTQYF.

The rearrangement links TRBV7-3 to TRBJ1-5; 8 nucleotides align to TRBD1. CDR3 length: 15 amino acids. Trimming removed 5 bases from V and 5 bases from J; junction bases left unmatched: 8. Germline-derived CDR1 and CDR2 are SGHTA and FQGTGA. CDR3 bases: TGTGCCAGCAGCGTACACAGGGGGTTTGATCAGCCCCAGCATTTT. Translating it yields CASSVHRGFDQPQHF.

This chain links TRBV19 with TRBJ1-5, with D tentatively TRBD1 (5 bases). This CDR3 has 19 amino acids. The V and J ends lost 4 bases and 0 bases respectively, with 22 bases between them. Germline CDR1 and CDR2: LNHDA and SQIVND (reference sequence). The CDR3 loop is CASSRDFQLDFYSNQPQHF. The CDR3 coding sequence is TGTGCCAGTAGTAGGGACTTCCAGCTCGACTTCTATAGCAATCAGCCCCAGCATTTT.

The chain uses TRBV11-2 and TRBJ2-5; 9 bases align to TRBD2. This CDR3 spans 18 amino acids. Germline values: CDR1 SGHAT, CDR2 FQNNGV. Trimming cost V 4 bases and J 1 base; bases outside gene matches: 13. The CDR3 coding sequence is TGTGCCAGCAGCTCCTCCTCGTGGAGCGGGGGGACCCAAGAGACCCAGTACTTC. The encoded protein is CASSSSSWSGGTQETQYF.

The V gene is TRBV2, the J gene TRBJ1-5; TRBD1 is a possible D gene (6 bases). Germline assignment: CDR1 SNHLY and CDR2 FYNNEI. V shed 5 bases and J shed 1 base, with 12 bases lying between them. CDR3 length: 15 residues. This CDR3 reads CASSQTGRSNQPQHF. CDR3 bases: TGTGCCAGCAGTCAAACAGGGAGAAGCAATCAGCCCCAGCATTTT.

The CDR3 DNA reads as TGTGCCAGCAGTAAAGACAGTCGAAACACTGAAGCTTTCTTT. Translated, it gives CASSKDSRNTEAFF. V is TRBV25-1 and J is TRBJ1-1, with D perhaps TRBD1 (5 bases). This CDR3 region has 14 residues. V was shortened by 5 bases and J by 2 bases, with 12 bases between the two germline ends. Germline assignment: CDR1 MGHDK and CDR2 SYGVNS. The complete variable domain, with remaining parts taken from reference TRBV25-1 and TRBJ1-1, reads EADIYQTPRYLVIGTGKKITLECSQTMGHDKMYWYQQDPGMELHLIHYSYGVNSTEKGDLSSESTVSRIRTEHFPLTLESARPSHTSQYLCASSKDSRNTEAFFGQGTRLTVV.

V usage is TRBV2 and J usage is TRBJ1-4, with D possibly being TRBD1 (5 bases). Germline V gene sequence: CDR1 SNHLY, CDR2 FYNNEI. The germline V and J ends were trimmed by 5 bases and 8 bases, with 18 bases remaining between them. This CDR3 has 15 amino acids. CDR3 DNA: TGTGCCAGCAGTAGAGACAGTCCCAACGGAGAAAAACTGTTTTTT. It specifies CASSRDSPNGEKLFF. The full variable domain, completed using reference TRBV2 and TRBJ1-4, is EPEVTQTPSHQVTQMGQEVILRCVPISNHLYFYWYRQILGQKVEFLVSFYNNEISEKSEIFDDQFSVERPDGSNFTLKIRSTKLEDSAMYFCASSRDSPNGEKLFFGSGTQLSVL.

The rearrangement joins TRBV7-8 to TRBJ1-2, with 7 bases that match TRBD1. CDR1 is SGHVS and CDR2 is FQNEAQ in the germline V gene. The CDR3 spans 16 residues. Trimming removed 2 bases from V and 5 bases from J; junction bases left unmatched: 11. The CDR3 region is CASSLFGGSTGYGYTF. The CDR3 DNA reads TGTGCCAGCAGCTTATTTGGCGGATCGACAGGGTATGGCTACACCTTC.

V and J are TRBV2 and TRBJ2-1, with D tentatively TRBD2 (6 bases). Germline V gene data show CDR1 as SNHLY and CDR2 as FYNNEI. This CDR3 is built from 15 residues. V was trimmed by 1 base and J by 6 bases, leaving 13 bases between them. CDR3 amino acids: CASSEVAGRGNEQFF. CDR3 bases: TGTGCCAGCAGTGAAGTGGCGGGGAGAGGCAATGAGCAGTTCTTC.

This clone was found once. The chain is built from TRBV3-1 (or the pseudogene TRBV3-2) and TRBJ2-2, with D maybe TRBD2 (6 bases). CDR3 size: 15 residues. CDR1 and CDR2 (germline): LGHDT, YNNKEL (reference sequence). With 1 base removed from V and 5 bases from J, the gap between germline ends came to 11 bases. The CDR3 reads CASSQGPGDTGELFF. In DNA, the CDR3 is TGTGCCAGCAGCCAAGGTCCGGGGGATACCGGGGAGCTGTTTTTT.

The rearrangement links TRBV13 to TRBJ1-6; D uncertain. There are 13 residues in the CDR3. Trimming took 2 bases from V and 5 from J, leaving 4 bases between them. Per the germline V gene, CDR1 is PRHDT and CDR2 is FYEKMQ (reference sequence). CDR3 amino acids: CASSLSHNSPLHF. DNA of the CDR3: TGTGCCAGCAGCTTATCTCATAATTCACCCCTCCACTTT.

The chain links TRBV5-1 to TRBJ1-6; no firm D call. Trimming cost V 0 bases and J 4 bases, with 8 bases left between them. The CDR3 runs 15 residues. CDR1 is SGHRS and CDR2 is YFSETQ in the germline V gene. CDR3 loop: CASSLVAGYNSPLHF. In DNA, the CDR3 is TGCGCCAGCAGCTTGGTGGCAGGATATAATTCACCCCTCCACTTT.

The chain has TRBV18 and TRBJ2-7; no definite D call. This CDR3 region has 11 residues. Germline V CDR1 and CDR2: KGHSH, LQKENI. V was clipped by 3 bases and J by 7 bases, with 7 bases between them. CDR3 region: CASSPGQEQYF. CDR3 DNA sequence: TGTGCCAGCTCACCGGGCCAGGAGCAGTACTTC.

This clone counts as medium-sized. The chain recombines TRBV6-5 with TRBJ1-2; unclear D gene. The V and J ends lost 0 bases and 3 bases respectively, with 8 bases between them. The germline gives CDR1 MNHEY, CDR2 SVGAGI. The CDR3 spans 14 residues. For the CDR3, the DNA is TGTGCCAGCAGTTACTCTTTCCGGGACTATGGCTACACCTTC. This sequence encodes CASSYSFRDYGYTF.